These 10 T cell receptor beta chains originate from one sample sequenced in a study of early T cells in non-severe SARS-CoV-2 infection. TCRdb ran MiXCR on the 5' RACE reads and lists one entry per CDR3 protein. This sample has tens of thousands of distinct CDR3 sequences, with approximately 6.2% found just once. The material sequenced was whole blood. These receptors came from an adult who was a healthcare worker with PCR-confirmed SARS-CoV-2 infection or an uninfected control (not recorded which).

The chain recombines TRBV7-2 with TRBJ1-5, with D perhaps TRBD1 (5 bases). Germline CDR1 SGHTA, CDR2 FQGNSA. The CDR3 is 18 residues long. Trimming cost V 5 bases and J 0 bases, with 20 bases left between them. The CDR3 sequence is CASSRREAGSSSNQPQHF. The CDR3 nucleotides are TGTGCCAGCAGCCGGAGGGAGGCAGGGAGCTCTAGCAATCAGCCCCAGCATTTT.

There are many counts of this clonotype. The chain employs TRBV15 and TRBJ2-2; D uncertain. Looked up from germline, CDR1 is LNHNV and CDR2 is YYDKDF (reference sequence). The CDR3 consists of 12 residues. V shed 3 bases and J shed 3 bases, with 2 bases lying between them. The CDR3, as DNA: TGTGCCACCAGCAGCTACACCGGGGAGCTGTTTTTT. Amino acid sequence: CATSSYTGELFF.

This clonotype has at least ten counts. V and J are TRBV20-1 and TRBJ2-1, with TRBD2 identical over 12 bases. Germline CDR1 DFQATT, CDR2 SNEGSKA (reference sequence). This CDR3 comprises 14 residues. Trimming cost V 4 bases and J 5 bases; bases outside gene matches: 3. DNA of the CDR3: TGCAGTGCTACGACTAGCGGGGGACACAATGAGCAGTTCTTC. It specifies CSATTSGGHNEQFF.

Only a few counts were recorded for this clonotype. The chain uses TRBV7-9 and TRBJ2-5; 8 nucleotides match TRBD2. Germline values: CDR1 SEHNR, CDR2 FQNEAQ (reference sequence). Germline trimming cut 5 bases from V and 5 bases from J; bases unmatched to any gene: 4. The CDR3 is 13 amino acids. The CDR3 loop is CASSPGLVETQYF. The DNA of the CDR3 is TGTGCCAGCAGCCCGGGACTAGTGGAGACCCAGTACTTC. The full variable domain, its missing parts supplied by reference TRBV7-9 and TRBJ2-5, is DTGVSQNPRHKITKRGQNVTFRCDPISEHNRLYWYRQTLGQGPEFLTYFQNEAQLEKSRLLSDRFSAERPKGSFSTLEIQRTEQGDSAMYLCASSPGLVETQYFGPGTRLLVL.

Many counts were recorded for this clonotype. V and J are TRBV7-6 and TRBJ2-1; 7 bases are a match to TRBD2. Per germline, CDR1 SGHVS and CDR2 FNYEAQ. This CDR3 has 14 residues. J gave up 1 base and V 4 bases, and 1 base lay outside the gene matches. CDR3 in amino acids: CASSSGGSYNEQFF. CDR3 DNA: TGTGCCAGCAGCTCCGGGGGGTCCTACAATGAGCAGTTCTTC.

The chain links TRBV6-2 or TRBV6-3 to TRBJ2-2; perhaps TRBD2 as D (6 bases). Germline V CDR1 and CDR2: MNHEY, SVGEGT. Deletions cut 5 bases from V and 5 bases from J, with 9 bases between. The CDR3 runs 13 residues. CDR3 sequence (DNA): TGTGCCAGCAGTCCCCGGGGGACCGGGGAGCTGTTTTTT. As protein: CASSPRGTGELFF.

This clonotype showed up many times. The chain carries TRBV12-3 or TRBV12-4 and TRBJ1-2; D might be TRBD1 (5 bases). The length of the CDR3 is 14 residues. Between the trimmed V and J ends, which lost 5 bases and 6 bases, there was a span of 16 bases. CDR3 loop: CASSQAGIGNGYTF. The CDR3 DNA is TGTGCCAGCAGTCAAGCAGGGATCGGGAATGGCTACACCTTC.

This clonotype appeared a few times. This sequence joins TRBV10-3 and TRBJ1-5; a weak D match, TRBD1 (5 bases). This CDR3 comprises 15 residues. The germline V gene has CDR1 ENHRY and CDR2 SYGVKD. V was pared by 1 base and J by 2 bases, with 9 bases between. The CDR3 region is CAISELGRGNQPQHF. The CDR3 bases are TGTGCCATCAGTGAGTTAGGCAGGGGCAATCAGCCCCAGCATTTT.

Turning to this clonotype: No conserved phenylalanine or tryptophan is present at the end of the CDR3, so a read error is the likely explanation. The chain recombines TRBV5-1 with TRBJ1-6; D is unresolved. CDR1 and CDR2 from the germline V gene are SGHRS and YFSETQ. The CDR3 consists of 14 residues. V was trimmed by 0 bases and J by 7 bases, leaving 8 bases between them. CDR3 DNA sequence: TGCGCCAGCAGCTTGGCCTCGGCCAATTCACCCCTCCACCTT. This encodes CASSLASANSPLHL.

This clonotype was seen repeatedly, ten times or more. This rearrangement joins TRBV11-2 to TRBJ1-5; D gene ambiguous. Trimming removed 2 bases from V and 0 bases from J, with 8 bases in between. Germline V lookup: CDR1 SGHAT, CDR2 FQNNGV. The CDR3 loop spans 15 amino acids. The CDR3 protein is CASSLTRNSNQPQHF. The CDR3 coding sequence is TGTGCCAGCAGCTTAACGCGGAATAGCAATCAGCCCCAGCATTTT.